Presented here are 22 T cell receptor beta chains from one specimen sequenced in a study of blood T cell repertoires in COVID-19. Only in-frame clones appear in the TCRdb table, and some are missing; sequencing was by immunoSEQ multiplex PCR. The data contain 180,000 or so clones, approximately 80% of them singletons. The sequenced sample was peripheral blood. These receptor sequences come from a man aged 45 to 65 who had recovered from COVID-19.

This chain joins TRBV27 and TRBJ1-2; D is perhaps TRBD1 (6 bases). CDR1 MNHEY and CDR2 SMNVEV come from the germline V gene (reference sequence). The CDR3 spans 12 residues. Trimming took 3 bases from V and 13 from J, leaving 15 bases between them. The chain's CDR3 is CASSLRQGRLTF. The CDR3 DNA is TGTGCCAGCAGTTTGAGGCAGGGGCGCCTCACCTTC.

This clone was seen only a few times. The J gene is TRBJ2-7, the V gene TRBV13; D remains unclear. In germline, CDR1 is PRHDT, CDR2 FYEKMQ (reference sequence). V lost 0 bases to trimming and J lost 0 bases, with 12 bases between them. CDR3 length: 16 residues. Written as DNA, the CDR3 is TGTGCCAGCAGCTTAGGTTATAGGTACAGCTCCTACGAGCAGTACTTC. As protein: CASSLGYRYSSYEQYF.

The rearrangement uses TRBV7-6 and TRBJ2-1, with 11 bases that match TRBD1. The ends lost 6 bases at V and 4 bases at J; junction bases unmatched: 8. The CDR3 consists of 16 residues. Germline V gene sequence: CDR1 SGHVS, CDR2 FNYEAQ. The CDR3 DNA follows: TGTGCCAGCAGTCAAACCGGGACAGGGGGTTACAATGAGCAGTTCTTC. Protein sequence: CASSQTGTGGYNEQFF.

The genes are TRBV15 and TRBJ1-1, with a possible D match to TRBD1 (6 bases). The CDR3 extends over 14 amino acids. Trimming removed 5 bases from V and 12 bases from J, with 22 bases in between. CDR1 and CDR2 (germline): LNHNV, YYDKDF (reference sequence). CDR3 nucleotide sequence: TGTGCCACCAGCCGAAGGGCTGGGACAAGCTCTACTTTCTTT. The encoded protein is CATSRRAGTSSTFF.

The chain recombines TRBV19 with TRBJ1-2; tentatively, D is TRBD1 (5 bases). The CDR3 extends over 14 amino acids. V lost 3 bases and J lost 2, with 10 bases in between. The germline CDR1 and CDR2 sequences are LNHDA and SQIVND (reference sequence). CDR3 coding DNA: TGTGCCAGTAGTATTACAGGAATCAACTATGGCTACACCTTC. Its protein is CASSITGINYGYTF.

Worth noting for this clone: Given a much more abundant clone one base away, this may be a read error. In DNA, the CDR3 is TGTGCCAGCAGCCACACCTACGAGCAGTACTTC. Translated: CASSHTYEQYF. The genes are TRBV3-1 (or the pseudogene TRBV3-2) and TRBJ2-7; D unresolved. The ends were cut back, 3 bases at V and 2 bases at J, with 2 bases in the middle. Germline V gene data show CDR1 as LGHDT and CDR2 as YNNKEL (reference sequence). The CDR3 totals 11 residues.

This clone was recorded a few times. The J gene is TRBJ2-3, the V gene TRBV3-1 (or the pseudogene TRBV3-2), with a weak D call TRBD2 (5 bases). The V gene lost 6 bases and the J gene lost 6 bases, with 19 bases spanning the gap. The CDR3 totals 15 residues. The germline gives CDR1 LGHDT, CDR2 YNNKEL (reference sequence). DNA for the CDR3: TGTGCCAGCAGGATAAGGTCGAGCGGCGCGGATACGCAGTATTTT. Translating gives CASRIRSSGADTQYF.

The chain recombines TRBV15 with TRBJ2-1, with 8 positions matching TRBD1. This CDR3 spans 16 amino acids. Germline assignment: CDR1 LNHNV and CDR2 YYDKDF (reference sequence). The V and J ends lost 4 bases and 5 bases, in that order; junction bases with no gene match: 10. CDR3 sequence (DNA): TGTGCCACCAGCACCTACGACAGGGGCCTTGACAATGAGCAGTTCTTC. It codes for CATSTYDRGLDNEQFF.

The chain employs TRBV5-8 and TRBJ1-2; D is uncertain. V was trimmed by 1 base and J by 4 bases, leaving 8 bases between them. Looked up from germline, CDR1 is SGHTS and CDR2 is YDEGEE. This CDR3 comprises 13 residues. The CDR3 DNA sequence: TGTGCCAGCAGCTTGAGCCGAACCTATGGCTACACCTTC. This encodes CASSLSRTYGYTF. Complete variable domain (other parts from reference TRBV5-8 and TRBJ1-2): EAGVTQSPTHLIKTRGQQATLRCSPISGHTSVYWYQQALGLGLQFLLWYDEGEERNRGNFPPRFSGRQFPNYSSELNVNALELEDSALYLCASSLSRTYGYTFGSGTRLTVV.

This clone appeared once. This chain links TRBV11-3 with TRBJ2-1, with TRBD2 matching 9 bases. The trim removed 0 bases at V and 3 bases at J, leaving 3 bases unmatched. The V gene's germline CDR1 is SGHNT and CDR2 YENEEA. The CDR3 loop spans 16 amino acids. CDR3 in DNA: TGTGCCAGCAGCTTAGAGGGCGGGAGGGTCTACAATGAGCAGTTCTTC. Its protein is CASSLEGGRVYNEQFF. Full variable domain (remainder filled in from reference TRBV11-3 and TRBJ2-1): EAGVVQSPRYKIIEKKQPVAFWCNPISGHNTLYWYLQNLGQGPELLIRYENEEAVDDSQLPKDRFSAERLKGVDSTLKIQPAELGDSAVYLCASSLEGGRVYNEQFFGPGTRLTVL.

This clone was detected once. The chain couples TRBV7-2 to TRBJ2-3; TRBD1 matches at 7 bases. Germline V gene sequence: CDR1 SGHTA, CDR2 FQGNSA. V was pared by 7 bases and J by 4 bases, with 5 bases of the junction left unmatched. The CDR3 is 13 residues long. The CDR3 reads CASKPGGPDTQYF. Here the CDR3 DNA reads TGTGCCAGCAAACCAGGGGGACCAGATACGCAGTATTTT.

The rearrangement joins TRBV19 to TRBJ2-1; D is ambiguous. This CDR3 contains 13 residues. The germline gives CDR1 LNHDA, CDR2 SQIVND (reference sequence). The V end was cut by 1 base, the J end by 8 bases, with 9 bases between. The CDR3 region has the DNA TGTGCCAGTAGTATAGGCCAGGATGATGAGCAGTTCTTC. Encoded protein: CASSIGQDDEQFF.

The rearrangement joins TRBV27 to TRBJ2-1; 7 nucleotides line up with TRBD1. Germline V gene data show CDR1 as MNHEY and CDR2 as SMNVEV (reference sequence). The CDR3 runs to 15 residues. V gave up 6 bases and J gave up 2 bases; unmatched junction bases: 7. CDR3 amino acids: CASSIDRVTYNEQFF. The CDR3 region has the DNA TGTGCCAGCAGCATTGACAGGGTAACCTACAATGAGCAGTTCTTC.

V usage is TRBV11-2 and J usage is TRBJ2-7; 10 bases agree with TRBD2. V was clipped by 6 bases and J by 3 bases; unmatched bases: 11. CDR1 and CDR2 from the germline V gene are SGHAT and FQNNGV. The CDR3 is 16 residues long. In DNA, the CDR3 is TGTGCCAGCAGTCCCACCCGAATAGCGGGAGGCTACGAGCAGTACTTC. This sequence encodes CASSPTRIAGGYEQYF.

V and J are TRBV7-9 and TRBJ2-7; 12 bases align to TRBD1. The CDR3 covers 16 residues. CDR1 is SEHNR, CDR2 FQNEAQ, per germline (reference sequence). After removal of 6 bases from V and 5 bases from J, the junction contained 11 bases not matched to a gene. CDR3 amino acids: CASSLIGTGGVDEQYF. Written as DNA, the CDR3 is TGTGCCAGCAGTTTGATAGGGACAGGGGGCGTGGACGAGCAGTACTTC.

V gene TRBV10-1 combines with J gene TRBJ1-5, with TRBD1 matching over 12 bases. The V and J ends lost 8 bases and 5 bases, in that order; junction bases with no gene match: 16. Germline V gene data show CDR1 as WNHNN and CDR2 as SYGVQD (reference sequence). This CDR3 comprises 18 residues. CDR3 bases: TGCGCCAGCGTTACCGGGACAGGGGGCGATATTGGGGATCAGCCCCAGCATTTT. This sequence encodes CASVTGTGGDIGDQPQHF.

This clone was seen a single time. The chain couples TRBV24-1 to TRBJ2-6; no firm D call. Germline V gene data show CDR1 as KGHDR and CDR2 as SFDVKD. The length of the CDR3 is 13 residues. With 7 bases removed from V and 2 bases from J, the gap between germline ends came to 5 bases. In DNA, the CDR3 is TGTGCCACCAGAGGAGCTGGGGCCAACGTCCTGACTTTC. Residues: CATRGAGANVLTF.

V and J are TRBV20-1 and TRBJ2-7; the D is unclear. The CDR3 loop spans 11 amino acids. Deletions cut 7 bases from V and 3 bases from J, with 10 bases between. The germline V gene encodes CDR1 DFQATT and CDR2 SNEGSKA (reference sequence). CDR3 nucleotides: TGCAGTGTTGAGGATGTCTACGAGCAGTACTTC. This encodes CSVEDVYEQYF.

The chain links TRBV6-4 to TRBJ1-2; no definite D call. In germline, CDR1 is MRHNA, CDR2 SNTAGT. V was pared by 6 bases and J by 8 bases, with 13 bases between. The CDR3 sequence is 12 residues long. CDR3 nucleotide sequence: TGTGCCAGCAGATCTCTCTTCGGGGGCTACACCTTC. Translation gives CASRSLFGGYTF.

Points on this clone: The same CDR3 arises from other DNA sequences in this sample as well. J is TRBJ2-7 and V is TRBV27; D possibly corresponds to TRBD1 (6 bases). In germline, CDR1 is MNHEY, CDR2 SMNVEV (reference sequence). The CDR3 consists of 12 residues. V was cut by 5 bases and J by 3 bases, with 8 bases left in between. The CDR3 here is CASSPQGYEQYF. CDR3 bases: TGTGCCAGCAGTCCACAGGGCTACGAGCAGTACTTC.

This sequence joins TRBV19 and TRBJ1-5; 7 bases are a match to TRBD1. CDR3 length: 19 residues. Per the germline V gene, CDR1 is LNHDA and CDR2 is SQIVND (reference sequence). With 6 bases clipped from V and 2 bases from J, the junction kept 19 bases outside the gene matches. CDR3 loop: CASSSRGIQGWSGNQPQHF. CDR3 nucleotide sequence: TGTGCCAGTAGCTCCAGGGGCATACAGGGGTGGAGTGGCAATCAGCCCCAGCATTTT.

This clone was detected only once. The chain combines TRBV6-2 or TRBV6-3 with TRBJ2-1; D ambiguous. Trimming removed 5 bases from V and 9 bases from J, with 11 bases in between. This CDR3 spans 12 amino acids. Germline CDR1 and CDR2: MNHEY and SVGEGT. CDR3 nucleotide sequence: TGTGCCAGCAGTCTCCGACTGACTGAGCAGTTCTTC. Translation gives CASSLRLTEQFF.